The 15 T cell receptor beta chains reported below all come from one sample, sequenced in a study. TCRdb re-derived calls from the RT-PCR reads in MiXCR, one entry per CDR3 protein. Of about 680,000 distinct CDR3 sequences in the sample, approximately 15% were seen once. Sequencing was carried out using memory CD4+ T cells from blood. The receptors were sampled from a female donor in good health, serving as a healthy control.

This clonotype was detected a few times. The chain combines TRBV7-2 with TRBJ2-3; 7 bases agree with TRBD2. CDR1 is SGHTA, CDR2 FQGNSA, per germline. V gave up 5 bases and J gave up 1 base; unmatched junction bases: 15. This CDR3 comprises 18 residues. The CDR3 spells CASSPAHLAGVGTDTQYF. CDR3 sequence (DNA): TGTGCCAGCAGCCCCGCCCATCTCGCGGGAGTCGGCACAGATACGCAGTATTTT.

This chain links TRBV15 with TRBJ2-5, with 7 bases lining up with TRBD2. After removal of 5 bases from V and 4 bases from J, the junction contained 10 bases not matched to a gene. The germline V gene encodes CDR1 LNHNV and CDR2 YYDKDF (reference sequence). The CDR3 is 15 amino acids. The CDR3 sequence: CATSPPGRGGETQYF. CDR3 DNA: TGTGCCACCAGCCCTCCGGGGAGGGGCGGAGAGACCCAGTACTTC.

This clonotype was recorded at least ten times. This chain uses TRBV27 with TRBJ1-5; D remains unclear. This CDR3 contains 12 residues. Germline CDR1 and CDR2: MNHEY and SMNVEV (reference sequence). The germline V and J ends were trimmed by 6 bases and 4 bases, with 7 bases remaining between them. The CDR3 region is CASSSPNQPQHF. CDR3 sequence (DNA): TGTGCCAGCAGCTCACCGAATCAGCCCCAGCATTTT.

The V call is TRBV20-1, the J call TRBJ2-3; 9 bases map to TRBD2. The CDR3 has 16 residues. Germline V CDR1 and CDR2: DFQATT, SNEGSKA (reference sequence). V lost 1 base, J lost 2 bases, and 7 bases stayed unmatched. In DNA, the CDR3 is TGCAGTGCTAGAGCGGGGCTAGCGGGATACACAGATACGCAGTATTTT. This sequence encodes CSARAGLAGYTDTQYF.

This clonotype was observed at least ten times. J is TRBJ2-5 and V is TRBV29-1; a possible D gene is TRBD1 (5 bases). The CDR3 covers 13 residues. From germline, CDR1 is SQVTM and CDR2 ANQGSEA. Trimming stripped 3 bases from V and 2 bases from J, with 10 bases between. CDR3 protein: CSVDQGEQETQYF. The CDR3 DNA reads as TGCAGCGTTGATCAGGGCGAGCAAGAGACCCAGTACTTC.

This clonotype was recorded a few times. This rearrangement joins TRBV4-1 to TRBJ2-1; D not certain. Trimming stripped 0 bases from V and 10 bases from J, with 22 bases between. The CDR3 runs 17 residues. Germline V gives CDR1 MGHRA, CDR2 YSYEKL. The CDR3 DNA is TGCGCCAGCAGCCAAGAAGGTGGGAACTCCCGGGCAAGGGAGCAGTTCTTC. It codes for CASSQEGGNSRAREQFF.

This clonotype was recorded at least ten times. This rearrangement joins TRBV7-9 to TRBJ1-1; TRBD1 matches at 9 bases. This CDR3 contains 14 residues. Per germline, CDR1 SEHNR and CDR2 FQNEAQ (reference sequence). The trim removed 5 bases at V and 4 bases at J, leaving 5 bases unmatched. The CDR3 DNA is TGTGCCAGCAGCCCACAGGGGGCTTCCACTGAAGCTTTCTTT. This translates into CASSPQGASTEAFF.

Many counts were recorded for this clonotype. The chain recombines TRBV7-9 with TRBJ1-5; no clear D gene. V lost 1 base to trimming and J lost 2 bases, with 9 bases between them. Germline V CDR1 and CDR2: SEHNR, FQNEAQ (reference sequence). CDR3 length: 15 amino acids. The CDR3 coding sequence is TGTGCCAGCAGCTTAGAAGGACTGGGCAATCAGCCCCAGCATTTT. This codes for CASSLEGLGNQPQHF.

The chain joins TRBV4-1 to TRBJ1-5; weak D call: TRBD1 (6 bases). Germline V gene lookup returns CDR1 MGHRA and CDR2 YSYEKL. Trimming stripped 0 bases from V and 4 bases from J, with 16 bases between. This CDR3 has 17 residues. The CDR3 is CASSQDFGGETNQPQHF. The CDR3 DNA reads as TGCGCCAGCAGCCAAGATTTCGGGGGCGAGACTAATCAGCCCCAGCATTTT.

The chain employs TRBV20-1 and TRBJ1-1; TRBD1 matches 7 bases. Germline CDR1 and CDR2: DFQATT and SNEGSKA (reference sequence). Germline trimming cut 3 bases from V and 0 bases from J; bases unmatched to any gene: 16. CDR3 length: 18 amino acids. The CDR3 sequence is CSASAVGLTGPLNTEAFF. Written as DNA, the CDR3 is TGCAGTGCTAGTGCGGTCGGTTTGACAGGGCCTCTGAACACTGAAGCTTTCTTT.

Written as DNA, the CDR3 is TGTGCCAGCAGCCAAAGGGGTGGCAATCAGCCCCAGCATTTT. Its translation is CASSQRGGNQPQHF. The rearrangement joins TRBV3-1 to TRBJ1-5, with D possibly being TRBD1 (5 bases). Per germline, CDR1 LGHDT and CDR2 YNNKEL (reference sequence). The V end was cut by 2 bases, the J end by 2 bases, with 7 bases between. The CDR3 length is 14 residues.

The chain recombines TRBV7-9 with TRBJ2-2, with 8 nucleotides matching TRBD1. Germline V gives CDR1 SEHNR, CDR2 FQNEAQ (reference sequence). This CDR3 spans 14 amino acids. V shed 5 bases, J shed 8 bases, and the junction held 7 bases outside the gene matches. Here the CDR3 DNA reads TGTGCCAGCAGCACCCGGACAGGGCGAGGGGAGCTGTTTTTT. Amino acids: CASSTRTGRGELFF.

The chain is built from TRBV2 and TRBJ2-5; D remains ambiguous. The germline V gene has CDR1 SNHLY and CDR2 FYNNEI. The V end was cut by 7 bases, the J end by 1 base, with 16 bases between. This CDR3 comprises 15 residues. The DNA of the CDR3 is TGTGCCAGCACCCCATTGCCAGGAGCCCAAGAGACCCAGTACTTC. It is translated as CASTPLPGAQETQYF.

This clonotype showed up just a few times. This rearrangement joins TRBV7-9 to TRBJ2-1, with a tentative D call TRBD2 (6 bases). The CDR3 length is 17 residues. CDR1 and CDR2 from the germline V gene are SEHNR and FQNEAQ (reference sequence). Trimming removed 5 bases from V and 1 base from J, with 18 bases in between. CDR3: CASSRTTGTPSYNEQFF. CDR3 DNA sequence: TGTGCCAGCAGCCGAACCACCGGGACTCCGTCCTACAATGAGCAGTTCTTC.

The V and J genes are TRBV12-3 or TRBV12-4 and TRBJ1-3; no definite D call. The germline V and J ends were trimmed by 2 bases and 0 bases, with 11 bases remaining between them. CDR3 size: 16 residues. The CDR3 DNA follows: TGTGCCAGCAGTTTAAAGGGCCTGAGCTCTGGAAACACCATATATTTT. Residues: CASSLKGLSSGNTIYF.